The 15 T cell receptor beta chains given below trace back to one sample, sequenced in a study of radiotherapy plus CTLA-4 blockade in lung cancer. The protocol was immunoSEQ multiplex PCR, while the TCRdb copy is restricted to in-frame clones and leaves out a portion. The data hold roughly 66,000 clones, with approximately 80% observed a single time. The specimen was peripheral blood, collected from a patient treated with radiotherapy plus ipilimumab. These receptors came from a human donor with non-small cell lung cancer who had a partial response to radiotherapy plus ipilimumab.

The chain joins TRBV18 to TRBJ1-1, with D possibly being TRBD1 (5 bases). Germline CDR1 reads KGHSH; CDR2 reads LQKENI. V lost 6 bases and J lost 11, with 19 bases in between. This CDR3 comprises 13 residues. In DNA, the CDR3 is TGTGCCAGCTCCCCCGCAGGGAAACGGGTCGCTTTCTTT. It specifies CASSPAGKRVAFF.

The genes are TRBV25-1 and TRBJ1-2; D is perhaps TRBD1 (5 bases). CDR3 size: 13 residues. Germline-derived CDR1 and CDR2 are MGHDK and SYGVNS. The germline V and J ends were trimmed by 5 bases and 1 base, with 8 bases remaining between them. For the CDR3, the DNA is TGTGCCAGCAGTTGGGGCAGTAACTATGGCTACACCTTC. The encoded protein is CASSWGSNYGYTF.

The gene calls are TRBV19 and TRBJ2-2, with D unclear. The CDR3 is 12 residues long. The germline V gene encodes CDR1 LNHDA and CDR2 SQIVND (reference sequence). V lost 3 bases and J lost 6, with 5 bases in between. CDR3 sequence reads: CASSITPGELFF. The CDR3 DNA reads as TGTGCCAGTAGTATTACACCCGGGGAGCTGTTTTTT.

The chain carries TRBV5-4 and TRBJ2-1; D possibly corresponds to TRBD2 (5 bases). This CDR3 is 15 amino acids long. The germline CDR1 and CDR2 sequences are SGHNT and YYREEE (reference sequence). Trimming left V 4 bases short and J 1 base short, with 12 bases between. The CDR3 region has the DNA TGTGCCAGCAGCCCGGACTTCCAATCCTACAATGAGCAGTTCTTC. Amino acids: CASSPDFQSYNEQFF.

This chain joins TRBV11-2 and TRBJ2-1; 12 nucleotides match TRBD2. V lost 1 base and J lost 6; bases outside the gene matches: 4. The germline CDR1 and CDR2 sequences are SGHAT and FQNNGV. This CDR3 region has 16 residues. The CDR3 DNA reads TGTGCCAGCAGCTTAGGACTAGCGGGAGATATCAATGAGCAGTTCTTC. Protein: CASSLGLAGDINEQFF.

The V call is TRBV7-8, the J call TRBJ1-3; 8 bases are a match to TRBD1. J lost 2 bases, V lost 5 bases, and 5 bases had no gene match. The CDR3 loop spans 15 amino acids. Germline CDR1 and CDR2: SGHVS and FQNEAQ. CDR3 coding DNA: TGTGCCAGCAGCCCCGACAGGGGAACTGGAAACACCATATATTTT. This codes for CASSPDRGTGNTIYF.

The chain uses TRBV5-1 and TRBJ2-3; tentative D call: TRBD1 (5 bases). From germline, CDR1 is SGHRS and CDR2 YFSETQ. Between the trimmed V and J ends, which lost 1 base and 0 bases, there was a span of 9 bases. The CDR3 consists of 15 residues. Here the CDR3 reads CASSLIQGSTDTQYF. The CDR3 DNA reads as TGCGCCAGCAGCTTGATCCAGGGTAGCACAGATACGCAGTATTTT.

V usage is TRBV28 and J usage is TRBJ1-1; D gene uncertain. The germline gives CDR1 MDHEN, CDR2 SYDVKM. Trimming stripped 2 bases from V and 0 bases from J, with 4 bases between. This CDR3 is 13 amino acids long. CDR3: CASSLTVNTEAFF. Written as DNA, the CDR3 is TGTGCCAGCAGTTTAACAGTGAACACTGAAGCTTTCTTT.

This clone was recorded once. The J gene is TRBJ1-4, the V gene TRBV5-1; D may be TRBD1 (5 bases). There are 15 residues in the CDR3. Germline CDR1 reads SGHRS; CDR2 reads YFSETQ. Trimming removed 5 bases from V and 1 base from J, with 12 bases in between. CDR3 DNA sequence: TGCGCCAGCAGGGATCAGGGTGGAACTAATGAAAAACTGTTTTTT. Protein: CASRDQGGTNEKLFF. The complete variable domain, with remaining parts taken from reference TRBV5-1 and TRBJ1-4, reads KAGVTQTPRYLIKTRGQQVTLSCSPISGHRSVSWYQQTPGQGLQFLFEYFSETQRNKGNFPGRFSGRQFSNSRSEMNVSTLELGDSALYLCASRDQGGTNEKLFFGSGTQLSVL.

The gene calls are TRBV5-1 and TRBJ2-1, with 8 bases aligning to TRBD2. The CDR3 is 17 residues long. The V gene's germline CDR1 is SGHRS and CDR2 YFSETQ. V was pared by 4 bases and J by 7 bases, with 16 bases of the junction left unmatched. CDR3 in amino acids: CASSRDSSGAHSNEQFF. CDR3 bases: TGCGCCAGCAGCCGAGATAGTAGCGGGGCCCATTCGAATGAGCAGTTCTTC. The full variable domain, with the rest looked up from reference TRBV5-1 and TRBJ2-1, is KAGVTQTPRYLIKTRGQQVTLSCSPISGHRSVSWYQQTPGQGLQFLFEYFSETQRNKGNFPGRFSGRQFSNSRSEMNVSTLELGDSALYLCASSRDSSGAHSNEQFFGPGTRLTVL.

The chain joins TRBV2 to TRBJ2-7; 9 nucleotides align to TRBD1. V was pared by 6 bases and J by 7 bases, with 4 bases of the junction left unmatched. The length of the CDR3 is 12 residues. Germline V gene sequence: CDR1 SNHLY, CDR2 FYNNEI. The CDR3 sequence is CASSQDRGEQYF. In DNA form, the CDR3 reads TGTGCCAGCAGCCAGGACAGGGGAGAGCAGTACTTC. Complete variable domain (other parts from reference TRBV2 and TRBJ2-7): EPEVTQTPSHQVTQMGQEVILRCVPISNHLYFYWYRQILGQKVEFLVSFYNNEISEKSEIFDDQFSVERPDGSNFTLKIRSTKLEDSAMYFCASSQDRGEQYFGPGTRLTVT.

This chain links TRBV18 with TRBJ2-3, with 7 bases aligning to TRBD2. This CDR3 comprises 15 residues. Germline trimming cut 0 bases from V and 0 bases from J; bases unmatched to any gene: 0. The germline CDR1 and CDR2 sequences are KGHSH and LQKENI. The CDR3 protein is CASSPPGGSTDTQYF. CDR3 sequence (DNA): TGTGCCAGCTCACCACCGGGGGGGAGCACAGATACGCAGTATTTT.

The V call is TRBV5-6, the J call TRBJ1-3; 8 nucleotides agree with TRBD1. The CDR3 covers 16 residues. In germline, CDR1 is SGHDT, CDR2 YYEEEE. With V trimmed by 2 bases and J by 0 bases, 4 bases remained unmatched. The CDR3 sequence: CASSFRDRSSGNTIYF. Written as DNA, the CDR3 is TGTGCCAGCAGCTTCCGGGACAGGTCCTCTGGAAACACCATATATTTT.

This chain connects TRBV7-8 to TRBJ1-1, with 8 nucleotides matching TRBD1. The trim removed 5 bases at V and 5 bases at J, leaving 7 bases unmatched. Germline assignment: CDR1 SGHVS and CDR2 FQNEAQ. The CDR3 has 14 amino acids. The CDR3 reads CASSPGTGGTEAFF. The CDR3 DNA reads TGTGCCAGCAGCCCTGGGACAGGTGGGACTGAAGCTTTCTTT.

J is TRBJ1-2 and V is TRBV7-2; tentatively, D is TRBD1 (5 bases). V was cut by 5 bases and J by 8 bases, with 9 bases left in between. The CDR3 is 11 residues long. Germline V gene data show CDR1 as SGHTA and CDR2 as FQGNSA. The CDR3 DNA reads TGTGCCAGCAGCAACGGGGGGGGCTACACCTTC. It encodes CASSNGGGYTF.